This is a list of T cell receptor beta chains from one sample in a study of T cells in Graves' hyperthyroidism and ophthalmopathy. TCRdb independently ran MiXCR on the multiplex PCR reads; one entry per CDR3 protein. The table shows approximately 610,000 distinct CDR3 sequences, with roughly 15% occurring only once. The specimen was blood. These receptors were taken from a woman between 35 and 50 years old with Graves' ophthalmopathy. Each CDR3 is given with its conserved first and last residue. The order of the fields is CDR3 protein, CDR3 DNA, D gene, J gene, V gene, clone size. The D gene is left open where the match is weak. Clone size is stated in some rows and not others, as once, few, many or a class when expanded.

CDR3aa: CPASVLGAYEQYF; CDR3nt: TGTCCCGCGAGTGTGCTGGGGGCCTACGAGCAGTACTTC; d_gene: NA; j_gene: TRBJ2-7; v_gene: TRBV6-1; abundance: many
CDR3aa: CASSLDGQTGLQPQHF; CDR3nt: TGTGCCAGCAGCTTAGACGGACAGACCGGGCTCCAGCCCCAGCATTTT; d_gene: NA; j_gene: TRBJ1-5; v_gene: TRBV11-2; abundance: many
CDR3aa: CASSRRGQVHTGELFF; CDR3nt: TGTGCCAGCAGCCGCCGAGGACAGGTTCACACCGGGGAGCTGTTTTTT; d_gene: TRBD1; j_gene: TRBJ2-2; v_gene: TRBV11-2; abundance: many
CDR3aa: CASSRLQKNTEAFF; CDR3nt: TGTGCCAGCAGCAGACTACAGAAGAACACTGAAGCTTTCTTT; d_gene: NA; j_gene: TRBJ1-1; v_gene: TRBV5-6; abundance: NA
CDR3aa: CASSEGSAPGYTF; CDR3nt: TGTGCCAGCAGTGAAGGCTCCGCCCCGGGCTACACCTTC; d_gene: NA; j_gene: TRBJ1-2; v_gene: TRBV6-1; abundance: many
CDR3aa: CASSFGTGYGELFF; CDR3nt: TGTGCCAGCAGCTTCGGGACAGGATACGGGGAGCTGTTTTTT; d_gene: TRBD1; j_gene: TRBJ2-2; v_gene: TRBV5-6; abundance: NA
CDR3aa: CASSDRHSEQYF; CDR3nt: TGTGCCAGCAGTGACCGCCACAGCGAGCAGTACTTC; d_gene: NA; j_gene: TRBJ2-7; v_gene: TRBV25-1; abundance: many
CDR3aa: CASRLGRQTQYF; CDR3nt: TGTGCCAGCAGACTAGGGCGACAGACCCAGTACTTC; d_gene: NA; j_gene: TRBJ2-5; v_gene: TRBV28; abundance: NA
CDR3aa: CASSAGQNYGYTF; CDR3nt: TGTGCCAGCAGTGCGGGACAGAACTATGGCTACACCTTC; d_gene: TRBD1; j_gene: TRBJ1-2; v_gene: TRBV2; abundance: many
CDR3aa: CASSPSSGYEETQYF; CDR3nt: TGTGCCAGCTCCCCCTCTAGCGGGTATGAAGAGACCCAGTACTTC; d_gene: TRBD2; j_gene: TRBJ2-5; v_gene: TRBV27; abundance: many
CDR3aa: CSATKGHDNQPQHF; CDR3nt: TGCAGTGCCACCAAGGGACACGACAATCAGCCCCAGCATTTT; d_gene: NA; j_gene: TRBJ1-5; v_gene: TRBV20-1; abundance: few
CDR3aa: CASSLDLKGEAFF; CDR3nt: TGTGCCAGCAGCTTGGACCTGAAAGGTGAAGCTTTCTTT; d_gene: NA; j_gene: TRBJ1-1; v_gene: TRBV12-3/TRBV12-4; abundance: many
CDR3aa: CASSLAAGTESSYEQYF; CDR3nt: TGCGCCAGCAGCTTGGCCGCAGGGACAGAGAGCTCCTACGAGCAGTACTTC; d_gene: TRBD1; j_gene: TRBJ2-7; v_gene: TRBV5-1; abundance: many
CDR3aa: CASSGGQGSTEAFF; CDR3nt: TGTGCCAGCAGTGGCGGACAGGGATCCACTGAAGCTTTCTTT; d_gene: TRBD1; j_gene: TRBJ1-1; v_gene: TRBV25-1; abundance: many
CDR3aa: CASSTQGAAGNTIYF; CDR3nt: TGTGCCAGCAGTACACAGGGGGCAGCTGGAAACACCATATATTTT; d_gene: TRBD1; j_gene: TRBJ1-3; v_gene: TRBV12-3/TRBV12-4; abundance: NA
CDR3aa: CATSKTGLAANTGELFF; CDR3nt: TGTGCCACCAGCAAAACGGGACTAGCGGCGAACACCGGGGAGCTGTTTTTT; d_gene: TRBD2; j_gene: TRBJ2-2; v_gene: TRBV15; abundance: few
CDR3aa: CASSPLGGETQYF; CDR3nt: TGTGCCAGCAGCCCTCTGGGGGGGGAGACCCAGTACTTC; d_gene: TRBD2; j_gene: TRBJ2-5; v_gene: TRBV12-3/TRBV12-4; abundance: many
CDR3aa: CASSLEGGGDRQPQHF; CDR3nt: TGTGCCAGCAGTTTAGAGGGGGGTGGCGACAGGCAGCCCCAGCATTTT; d_gene: NA; j_gene: TRBJ1-5; v_gene: TRBV12-3/TRBV12-4; abundance: NA
CDR3aa: CASSPRTGGTDTQYF; CDR3nt: TGTGCCAGCTCACCACGGACAGGGGGCACAGATACGCAGTATTTT; d_gene: TRBD1; j_gene: TRBJ2-3; v_gene: TRBV18; abundance: NA
CDR3aa: CASSIFYEQYF; CDR3nt: TGTGCCAGCAGTATATTCTACGAGCAGTACTTC; d_gene: NA; j_gene: TRBJ2-7; v_gene: TRBV28; abundance: many
CDR3aa: CASSSPLGDPGMQYF; CDR3nt: TGTGCCAGCAGCTCACCACTCGGGGACCCAGGGATGCAGTACTTC; d_gene: NA; j_gene: TRBJ2-7; v_gene: TRBV7-2; abundance: many